This T cell receptor (beta chain) originates from a study of blood T cell repertoires in COVID-19. This CDR3 has 19 amino acids. Libraries were prepared by immunoSEQ multiplex PCR; TCRdb keeps only in-frame clonotypes and omits some of them. Seen here are 120,000 or so clones, about 74% observed once, and the top ten hold less than 7.5%. The chain combines TRBV21-1 with TRBJ2-3; the D call TRBD2 from the table was never checked on the DNA. TRBV21-1 is noted as a pseudogene. This receptor was taken from a man aged 65 to 79 with acute or convalescent COVID-19. The sequenced material came from peripheral blood. DNA of the CDR3: TGTGCCAGCAGCAAAGTGGCGTATGAGGGGGGGCTTGAAACAGATACGCAGTATTTT. Translating gives CASSKVAYEGGLETDTQYF.